This T cell receptor beta chain stems from a study of pediatric ulcerative colitis. Overall study findings and caveats: In rectum, acute severe colitis had expanded clones and less diversity. A couple of patients had blood samples with substantially reduced template counts.

The rectum was sampled with one to two pinch biopsies at colonoscopy. Sequenced by immunoSEQ multiplex PCR; TCRdb stores in-frame clones only, minus some. Among around 12,000 clones listed, roughly 80% were seen once. With regard to this clone: Its antigen is not identified.

The material sequenced was gut tissue. The TCR was taken from a boy between 10 and 17 years old who was a control in a study of pediatric ulcerative colitis.

CDR3 bases: TGCGCCAGCAGCCAATCCTCAGGGAGGGGACACAATGAGCAGTTCTTC. Amino acid sequence: CASSQSSGRGHNEQFF. The chain combines TRBV4-3 with TRBJ2-1; TRBD2 aligns across 7 bases. J lost 5 bases, V lost 2 bases, and 9 bases had no gene match. This CDR3 has 16 amino acids. Germline-derived CDR1 and CDR2 are LGHNA and YSLEER.